The rows below give T cell receptor beta chains drawn from one sample of a study of response to subunit inactivated influenza vaccine. TCRdb redid the calling of the RT-PCR reads with MiXCR, one entry per CDR3 protein. The sample lists about 780,000 distinct CDR3 sequences, less than 20% occurring once. Here the sequenced sample was PBMCs from blood, taken 5 days after vaccination. The receptors stem from a middle-aged man who received an inactivated influenza vaccine. CDR3s include the opening cysteine and the closing phenylalanine or tryptophan. D genes are given only for firm matches. Clone size is given for some rows only: seen once, a few or many times, or a class if the clone is expanded.

>NA|few|TRBJ2-1|TRBV5-1
CASSSGALLRGNNEQFF
TGCGCCAGCAGCTCGGGGGCCCTTTTGAGAGGAAACAATGAGCAGTTCTTC
>NA|few|TRBJ1-2|TRBV4-2
CASSQDGGIGNGYTF
TGTGCCAGCAGCCAAGACGGAGGAATTGGTAATGGCTACACCTTC
>NA|NA|TRBJ2-1|TRBV20-1
CSASRLASGRNEQFF
TGCAGTGCTAGCCGGCTAGCGTCCGGGCGTAATGAGCAGTTCTTC
>TRBD1|NA|TRBJ1-1|TRBV5-1
CASSPQGAQAEAFF
TGCGCCAGCAGCCCACAGGGGGCTCAGGCTGAAGCTTTCTTT
>NA|NA|TRBJ1-2|TRBV20-1
CSAKSARVGYTF
TGCAGTGCTAAATCAGCCCGGGTCGGCTACACCTTC
>NA|few|TRBJ2-6|TRBV18
CASSPRDIGSGANVLTF
TGTGCCAGCTCACCGAGGGACATCGGCTCTGGGGCCAACGTCCTGACTTTC
>TRBD1|few|TRBJ1-1|TRBV28
CASSGQGQWMSGSMNTEAFF
TGTGCCAGCAGTGGACAGGGACAGTGGATGAGTGGGTCTATGAACACTGAAGCTTTCTTT
>NA|NA|TRBJ2-5|TRBV30
CAWSRKGGQETQYF
TGTGCCTGGAGTCGAAAAGGGGGACAAGAGACCCAGTACTTC
>NA|few|TRBJ2-6|TRBV7-9
CASSFARANVLTF
TGTGCCAGCAGCTTCGCCAGGGCCAACGTCCTGACTTTC
>NA|NA|TRBJ2-2|TRBV5-1
CASSDGQSTGELFF
TGCGCCAGCAGCGACGGACAGAGCACCGGGGAGCTGTTTTTT
>TRBD1|NA|TRBJ2-1|TRBV6-2/TRBV6-3
CASTYSGTGGSGIMHEQFF
TGTGCCAGCACCTATTCCGGGACAGGGGGCAGCGGGATAATGCATGAGCAGTTCTTC
>TRBD1|few|TRBJ1-1|TRBV15
CATSRGQGWTEAFF
TGTGCCACCAGCAGAGGACAGGGGTGGACTGAAGCTTTCTTT
>TRBD1|many|TRBJ2-3|TRBV12-3/TRBV12-4
CASRDPGQGSDTQYF
TGTGCCAGCAGAGATCCCGGACAGGGTTCAGATACGCAGTATTTT
>TRBD1|NA|TRBJ2-5|TRBV20-1
CSAGVTGRETQYF
TGCAGTGCTGGTGTGACAGGGCGAGAGACCCAGTACTTC
>NA|few|TRBJ2-7|TRBV15
CATSKEVLSYEQYF
TGTGCCACCAGCAAAGAGGTCCTCTCCTACGAGCAGTACTTC
>NA|NA|TRBJ2-7|TRBV7-9
CASNRGGSEQYF
TGTGCCAGCAATAGAGGTGGGAGCGAGCAGTACTTC
>TRBD2|NA|TRBJ2-1|TRBV6-2/TRBV6-3
CASSYMGGAYNEQFF
TGTGCCAGCAGTTACATGGGGGGGGCCTACAATGAGCAGTTCTTC
>TRBD1|NA|TRBJ2-7|TRBV5-1
CASSSGQGPFYEQYF
TGCGCCAGCAGTTCCGGACAGGGGCCTTTCTACGAGCAGTACTTC
>NA|few|TRBJ2-1|TRBV4-2
CATSPGTVYNEQFF
TGTGCCACCTCACCCGGGACTGTGTACAATGAGCAGTTCTTC
>NA|few|TRBJ2-5|TRBV28
CASRHRDQETQYF
TGTGCCAGCAGGCACCGGGACCAAGAGACCCAGTACTTC
>NA|NA|TRBJ1-6|TRBV9
CASSGEFYNSPLHF
TGTGCCAGCAGCGGGGAGTTTTATAATTCACCCCTCCACTTT
>TRBD2|NA|TRBJ2-1|TRBV20-1
CSASKGSGAVGEQFF
TGCAGTGCTAGTAAGGGTAGCGGGGCCGTGGGGGAGCAGTTCTTC
>TRBD2|NA|TRBJ2-3|TRBV20-1
CSASNSGHVDTQYF
TGCAGTGCTAGTAATAGCGGGCATGTAGATACGCAGTATTTT
>TRBD2|NA|TRBJ2-3|TRBV4-2
CASSQDHAGGTDTQYF
TGTGCCAGCAGCCAAGATCATGCGGGAGGGACAGATACGCAGTATTTT
>NA|NA|TRBJ2-3|TRBV2
CAGGGGLTDTQYF
TGTGCCGGGGGAGGGGGCCTCACAGATACGCAGTATTTT
>NA|few|TRBJ2-1|TRBV12-3/TRBV12-4
CASSLRIGNNEQFF
TGTGCCAGCAGTTTAAGGATAGGGAACAATGAGCAGTTCTTC
>TRBD2|few|TRBJ2-6|TRBV4-3
CASSQDVPGSGIGANVLTF
TGCGCCAGCAGCCAAGATGTTCCAGGGAGCGGGATTGGGGCCAACGTCCTGACTTTC
>NA|many|TRBJ2-2|TRBV5-1
CASSQMDTGELFF
TGCGCCAGCAGTCAAATGGACACCGGGGAGCTGTTTTTT
>NA|few|TRBJ2-3|TRBV4-3
CASSQDTPGSQYF
TGCGCCAGCAGCCAGGACACCCCAGGGTCGCAGTATTTT
>NA|few|TRBJ2-5|TRBV4-3
CASSQIGQQETQYF
TGCGCCAGCAGCCAAATCGGACAGCAAGAGACCCAGTACTTC
>TRBD1|NA|TRBJ1-1|TRBV12-5
CASGLAPPGQSFAEAFF
TGTGCTAGTGGTTTGGCCCCCCCGGGACAGTCGTTCGCTGAAGCTTTCTTT
>NA|many|TRBJ2-7|TRBV4-3
CASSQELWAGPSDEQYF
TGCGCCAGCAGCCAAGAGCTGTGGGCAGGCCCCTCGGACGAGCAGTACTTC
>NA|few|TRBJ1-4|TRBV5-1
CASSLTAGANEKLFF
TGCGCCAGCAGCTTAACGGCCGGGGCTAATGAAAAACTGTTTTTT
>NA|NA|TRBJ2-1|TRBV5-1
CASSLIPEGYEQFF
TGCGCCAGCAGCTTGATTCCGGAAGGATATGAGCAGTTCTTC
>NA|many|TRBJ1-1|TRBV24-1
CATSGGSGQNEAFF
TGTGCCACCAGTGGCGGATCCGGACAGAATGAAGCTTTCTTT
>TRBD2|few|TRBJ2-3|TRBV5-1
CASSLPPAGNTDTQYF
TGCGCCAGCAGCTTGCCCCCAGCGGGAAACACAGATACGCAGTATTTT